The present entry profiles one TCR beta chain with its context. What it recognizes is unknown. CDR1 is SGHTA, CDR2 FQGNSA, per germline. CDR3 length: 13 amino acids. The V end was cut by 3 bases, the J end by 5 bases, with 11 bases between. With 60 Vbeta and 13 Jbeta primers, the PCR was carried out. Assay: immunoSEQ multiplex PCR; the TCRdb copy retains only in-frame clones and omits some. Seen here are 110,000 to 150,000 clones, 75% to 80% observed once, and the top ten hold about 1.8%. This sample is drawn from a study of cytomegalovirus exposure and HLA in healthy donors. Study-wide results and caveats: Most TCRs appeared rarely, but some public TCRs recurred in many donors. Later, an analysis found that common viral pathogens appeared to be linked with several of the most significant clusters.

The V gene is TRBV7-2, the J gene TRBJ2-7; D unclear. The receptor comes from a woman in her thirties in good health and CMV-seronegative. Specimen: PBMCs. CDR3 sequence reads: CASSFIRGDEQYF. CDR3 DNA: TGTGCCAGCAGCTTTATAAGAGGAGACGAGCAGTACTTC.